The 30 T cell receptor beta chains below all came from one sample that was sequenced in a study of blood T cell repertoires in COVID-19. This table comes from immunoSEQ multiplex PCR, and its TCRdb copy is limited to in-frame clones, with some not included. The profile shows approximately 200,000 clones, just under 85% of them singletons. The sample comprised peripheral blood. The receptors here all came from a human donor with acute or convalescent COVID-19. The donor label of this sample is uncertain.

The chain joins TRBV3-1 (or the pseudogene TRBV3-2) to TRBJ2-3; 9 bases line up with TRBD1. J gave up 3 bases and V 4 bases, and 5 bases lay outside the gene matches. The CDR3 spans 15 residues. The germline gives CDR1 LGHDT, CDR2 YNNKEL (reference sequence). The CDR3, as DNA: TGTGCCAGCAGCCGGGACAGGGCTTCGACAGATACGCAGTATTTT. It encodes CASSRDRASTDTQYF.

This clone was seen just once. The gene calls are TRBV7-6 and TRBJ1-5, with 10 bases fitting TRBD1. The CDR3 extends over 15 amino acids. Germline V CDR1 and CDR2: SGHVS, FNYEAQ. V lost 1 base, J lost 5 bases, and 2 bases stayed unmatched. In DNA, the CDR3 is TGTGCCAGCAGCTTAGGACAGGGGGCTCATCAGCCCCAGCATTTT. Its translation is CASSLGQGAHQPQHF.

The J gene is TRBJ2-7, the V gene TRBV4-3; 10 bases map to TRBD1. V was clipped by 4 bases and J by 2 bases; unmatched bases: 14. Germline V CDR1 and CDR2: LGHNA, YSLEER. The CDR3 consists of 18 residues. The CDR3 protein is CASSRALPSGTGAYEQYF. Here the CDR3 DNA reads TGCGCCAGCAGCCGCGCTCTCCCTTCCGGGACAGGGGCCTACGAGCAGTACTTC.

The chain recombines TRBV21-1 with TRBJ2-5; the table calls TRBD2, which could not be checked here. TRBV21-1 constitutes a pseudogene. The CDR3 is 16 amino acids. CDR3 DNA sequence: TGTGCCAGCAGAACCCCCTTTGGTAACTCCGCGGAGACCCAGTACTTC. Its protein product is CASRTPFGNSAETQYF.

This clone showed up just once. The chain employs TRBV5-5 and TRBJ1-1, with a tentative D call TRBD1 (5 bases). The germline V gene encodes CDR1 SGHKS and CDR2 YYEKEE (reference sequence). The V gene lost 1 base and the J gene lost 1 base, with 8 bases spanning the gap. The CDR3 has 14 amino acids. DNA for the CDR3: TGTGCCAGCAGCTTGTTGGGGGGGAACACTGAAGCTTTCTTT. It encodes CASSLLGGNTEAFF.

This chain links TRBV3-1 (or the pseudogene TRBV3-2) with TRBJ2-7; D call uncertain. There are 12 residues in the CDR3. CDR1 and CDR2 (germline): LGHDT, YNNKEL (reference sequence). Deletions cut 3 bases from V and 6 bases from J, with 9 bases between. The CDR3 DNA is TGTGCCAGCAGCCATTCTACAGCCGAGCAGTACTTC. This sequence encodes CASSHSTAEQYF.

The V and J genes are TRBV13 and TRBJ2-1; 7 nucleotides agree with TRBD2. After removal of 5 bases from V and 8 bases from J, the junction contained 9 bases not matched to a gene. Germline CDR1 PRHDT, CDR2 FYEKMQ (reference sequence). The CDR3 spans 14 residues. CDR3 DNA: TGTGCCAGCAGCCCCCGGGCTAGCGGCGATGAGCAGTTCTTC. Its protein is CASSPRASGDEQFF.

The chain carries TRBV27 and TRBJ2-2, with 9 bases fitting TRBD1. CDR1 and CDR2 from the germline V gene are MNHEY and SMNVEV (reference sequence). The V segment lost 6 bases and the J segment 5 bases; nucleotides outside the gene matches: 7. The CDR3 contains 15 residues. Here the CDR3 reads CASRLQGAGTGELFF. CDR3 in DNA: TGTGCCAGCAGACTACAGGGGGCCGGGACCGGGGAGCTGTTTTTT.

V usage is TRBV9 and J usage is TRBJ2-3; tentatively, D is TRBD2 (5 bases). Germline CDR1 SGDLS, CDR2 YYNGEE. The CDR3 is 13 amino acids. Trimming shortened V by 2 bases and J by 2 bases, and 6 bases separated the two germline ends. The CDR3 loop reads CASSVSVTDTQYF. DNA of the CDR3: TGTGCCAGCAGCGTTAGCGTCACAGATACGCAGTATTTT.

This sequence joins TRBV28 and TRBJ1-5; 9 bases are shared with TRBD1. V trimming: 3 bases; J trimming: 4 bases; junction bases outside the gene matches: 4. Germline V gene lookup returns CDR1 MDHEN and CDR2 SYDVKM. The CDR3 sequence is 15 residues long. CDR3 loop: CASSLPTGGNQPQHF. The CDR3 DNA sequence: TGTGCCAGCAGTTTGCCGACAGGGGGAAATCAGCCCCAGCATTTT.

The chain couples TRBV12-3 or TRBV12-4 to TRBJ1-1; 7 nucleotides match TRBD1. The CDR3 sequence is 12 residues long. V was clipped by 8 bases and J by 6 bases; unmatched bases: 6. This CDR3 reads CASLDRAPEAFF. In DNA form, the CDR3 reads TGTGCCAGCCTCGACAGGGCCCCTGAAGCTTTCTTT.

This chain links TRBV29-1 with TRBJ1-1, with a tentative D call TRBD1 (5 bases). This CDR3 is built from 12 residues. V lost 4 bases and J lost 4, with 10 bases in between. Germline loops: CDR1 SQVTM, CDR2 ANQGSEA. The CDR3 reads CSVGVGGTEAFF. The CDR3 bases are TGCAGCGTTGGGGTGGGGGGCACTGAAGCTTTCTTT.

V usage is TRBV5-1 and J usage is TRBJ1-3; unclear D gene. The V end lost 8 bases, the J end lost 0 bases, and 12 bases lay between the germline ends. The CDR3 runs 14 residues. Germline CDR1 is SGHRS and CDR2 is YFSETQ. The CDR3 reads CASQLENSGNTIYF. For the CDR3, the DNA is TGCGCCAGTCAGCTAGAAAACTCTGGAAACACCATATATTTT.

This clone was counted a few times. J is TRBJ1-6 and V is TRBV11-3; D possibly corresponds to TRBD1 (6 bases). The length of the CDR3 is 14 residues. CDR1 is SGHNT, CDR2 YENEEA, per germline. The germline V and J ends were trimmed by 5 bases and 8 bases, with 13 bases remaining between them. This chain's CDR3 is CASSTGYSDSPLHF. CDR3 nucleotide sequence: TGTGCCAGCAGCACAGGGTATAGTGATTCACCCCTCCACTTT.

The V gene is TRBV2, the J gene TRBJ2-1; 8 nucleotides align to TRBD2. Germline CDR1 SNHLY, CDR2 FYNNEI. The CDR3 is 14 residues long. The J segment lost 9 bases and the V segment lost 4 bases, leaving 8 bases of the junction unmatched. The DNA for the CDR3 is TGTGCCAGCAGTGCCCAGCGGGAGTACGTTGAGCAGTTCTTC. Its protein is CASSAQREYVEQFF.

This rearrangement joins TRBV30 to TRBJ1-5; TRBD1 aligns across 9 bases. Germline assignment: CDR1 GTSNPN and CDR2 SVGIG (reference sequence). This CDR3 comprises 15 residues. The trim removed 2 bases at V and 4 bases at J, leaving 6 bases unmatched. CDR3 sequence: CAWSPGTGRNQPQHF. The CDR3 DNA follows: TGTGCCTGGAGTCCCGGGACAGGGAGGAATCAGCCCCAGCATTTT.

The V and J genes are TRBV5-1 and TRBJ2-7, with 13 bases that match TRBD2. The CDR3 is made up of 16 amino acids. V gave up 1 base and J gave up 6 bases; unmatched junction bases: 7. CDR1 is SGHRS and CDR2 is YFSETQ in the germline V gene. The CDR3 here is CASSLTSGRAVAEQYF. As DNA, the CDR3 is TGCGCCAGCAGCTTGACTAGCGGGAGGGCCGTCGCCGAGCAGTACTTC.

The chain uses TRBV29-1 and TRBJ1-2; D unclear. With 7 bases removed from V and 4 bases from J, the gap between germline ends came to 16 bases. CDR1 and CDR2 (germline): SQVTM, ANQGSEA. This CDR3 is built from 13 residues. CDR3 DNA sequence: TGCAGCGCCCTGGAGACCACGGGCTATGGCTACACCTTC. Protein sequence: CSALETTGYGYTF.

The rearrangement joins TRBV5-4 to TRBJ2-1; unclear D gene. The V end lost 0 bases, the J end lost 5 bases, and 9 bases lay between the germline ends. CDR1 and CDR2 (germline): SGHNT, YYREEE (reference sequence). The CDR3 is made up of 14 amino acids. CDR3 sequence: CASSLVSRDNEQFF. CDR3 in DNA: TGTGCCAGCAGCTTGGTTTCTCGGGACAATGAGCAGTTCTTC.

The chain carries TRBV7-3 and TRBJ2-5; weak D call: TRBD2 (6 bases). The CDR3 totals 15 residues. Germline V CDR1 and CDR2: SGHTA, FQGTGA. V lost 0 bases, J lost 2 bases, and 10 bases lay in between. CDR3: CASSLTGGWQETQYF. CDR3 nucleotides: TGTGCCAGCAGCTTAACGGGGGGATGGCAAGAGACCCAGTACTTC.

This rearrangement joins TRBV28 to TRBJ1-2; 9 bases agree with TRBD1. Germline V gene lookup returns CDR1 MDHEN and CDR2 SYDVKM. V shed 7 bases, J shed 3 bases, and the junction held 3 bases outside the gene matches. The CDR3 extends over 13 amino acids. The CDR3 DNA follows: TGTGCCAGCACGGGGACAGGGTACTATGGCTACACCTTC. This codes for CASTGTGYYGYTF.

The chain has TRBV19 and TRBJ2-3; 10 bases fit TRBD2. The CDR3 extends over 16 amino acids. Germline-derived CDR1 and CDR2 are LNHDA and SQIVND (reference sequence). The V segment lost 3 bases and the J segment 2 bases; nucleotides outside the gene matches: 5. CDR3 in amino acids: CASSIGLAGATDTQYF. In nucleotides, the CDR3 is TGTGCCAGTAGTATCGGGCTAGCGGGAGCCACAGATACGCAGTATTTT.

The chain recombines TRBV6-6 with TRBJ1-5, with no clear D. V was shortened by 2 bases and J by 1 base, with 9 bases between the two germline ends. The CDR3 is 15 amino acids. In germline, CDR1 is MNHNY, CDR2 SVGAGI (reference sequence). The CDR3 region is CASSYGQTSNQPQHF. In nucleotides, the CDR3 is TGTGCCAGCAGTTACGGGCAGACAAGCAATCAGCCCCAGCATTTT.

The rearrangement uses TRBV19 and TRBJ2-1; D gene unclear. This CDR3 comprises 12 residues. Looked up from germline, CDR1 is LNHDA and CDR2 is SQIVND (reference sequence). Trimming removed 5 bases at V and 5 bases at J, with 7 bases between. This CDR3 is CASSLLNNEQFF. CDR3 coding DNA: TGTGCCAGTAGTTTACTGAACAATGAGCAGTTCTTC.

CDR3 amino acids: CASSGDRAGANVLTF. CDR3 in DNA: TGTGCCAGCAGCGGGGACAGGGCTGGGGCCAACGTCCTGACTTTC. The chain uses TRBV7-3 and TRBJ2-6; 9 bases map to TRBD1. The CDR3 spans 15 residues. CDR1 is SGHTA and CDR2 is FQGTGA in the germline V gene. With 5 bases clipped from V and 2 bases from J, the junction kept 1 base outside the gene matches.

The CDR3, as DNA: TGTGCCAGCAGTTACTCAAACAACAGGTTGTATGCTTTCTTT. Translation: CASSYSNNRLYAFF. This sequence joins TRBV6-6 and TRBJ1-1, with a weak D call TRBD1 (5 bases). Trimming shortened V by 0 bases and J by 11 bases, and 16 bases separated the two germline ends. Germline CDR1 and CDR2: MNHNY and SVGAGI (reference sequence). The CDR3 is 14 amino acids.

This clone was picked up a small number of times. The CDR3 loop reads CASGSRTVGGDTEAFF. CDR3 in DNA: TGTGCCAGCGGTTCTCGCACGGTCGGGGGGGACACTGAAGCTTTCTTT. This chain links TRBV6-4 with TRBJ1-1; possibly TRBD1 for D (5 bases). V lost 8 bases to trimming and J lost 3 bases, with 22 bases between them. In germline, CDR1 is MRHNA, CDR2 SNTAGT. The CDR3 has 16 amino acids.

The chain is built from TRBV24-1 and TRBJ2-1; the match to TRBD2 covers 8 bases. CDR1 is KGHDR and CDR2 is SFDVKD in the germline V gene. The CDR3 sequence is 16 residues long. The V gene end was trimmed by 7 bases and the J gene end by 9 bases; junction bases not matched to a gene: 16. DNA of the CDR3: TGTGCCACCAGCGCCGCCGCGGCGGGAGGATGGGGTGAGCAGTTCTTC. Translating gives CATSAAAAGGWGEQFF.

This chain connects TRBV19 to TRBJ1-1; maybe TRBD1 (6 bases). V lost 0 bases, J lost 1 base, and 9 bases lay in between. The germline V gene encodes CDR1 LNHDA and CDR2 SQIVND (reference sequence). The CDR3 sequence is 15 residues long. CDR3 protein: CASSIEGGRNTEAFF. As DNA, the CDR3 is TGTGCCAGTAGTATAGAAGGGGGAAGGAACACTGAAGCTTTCTTT.

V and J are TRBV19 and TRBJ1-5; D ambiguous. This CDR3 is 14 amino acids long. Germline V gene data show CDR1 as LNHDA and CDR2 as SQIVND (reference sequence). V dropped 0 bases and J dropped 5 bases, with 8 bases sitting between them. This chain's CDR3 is CASSIEGGYQPQHF. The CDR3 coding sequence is TGTGCCAGTAGTATAGAGGGAGGGTATCAGCCCCAGCATTTT.